The T cell receptor (beta chain) under discussion was sequenced for a study of T cells after posttransplantation cyclophosphamide. TCRdb's table, derived via immunoSEQ multiplex PCR, lists solely in-frame clones and lacks some. The sample has over 9,000 clones, about 90% seen once. A marrow graft followed busulfan-fludarabine conditioning, with cyclophosphamide on days +3 and +4. V lost 5 bases and J 14 bases, leaving 19 bases between the germline ends. Germline V lookup: CDR1 MNHEY, CDR2 SVGAGI. This CDR3 spans 13 amino acids. Study-wide findings and caveats: Tissue-infiltrating T cells from skin or gut overlapped little with blood T cells. Recipient CMV seropositivity and CMV reactivation strongly tracked TRB clonality.

This clone came up once. Its antigen is not known. V gene TRBV6-5 combines with J gene TRBJ2-1; no clear D gene. The TCR originated in a female patient under 45 who received an allogeneic stem cell transplant from an unrelated donor, was CMV-positive, and had no GVHD. Some of the T cells may derive from the graft donor. Specimen: PBMCs, collected after allogeneic stem cell transplant with posttransplant cyclophosphamide. The CDR3: CASSPGADIGKFF. For the CDR3, the DNA is TGTGCCAGCAGTCCAGGCGCAGATATCGGCAAGTTCTTC.